The 22 T cell receptor beta chains below all came from one sample that was sequenced in a study of CD8+CD57+ T cells in acquired aplastic anemia. Template material for TCR beta VDJ and CDR3 profiling consisted of genomic DNA. TCRdb fed the reads into MiXCR, producing one record per CDR3 protein. The repertoire holds roughly 200,000 distinct CDR3 sequences, with over 60% as singletons. Sequencing input: sorted CD4+, CD8+, or CD8+CD57+ T cells (not recorded which) from PBMCs. These receptors came from a human donor in good health.

This chain uses TRBV5-1 with TRBJ2-5; the match to TRBD1 covers 7 bases. CDR3 length: 12 amino acids. V lost 7 bases, J lost 4 bases, and 4 bases stayed unmatched. CDR1 is SGHRS, CDR2 YFSETQ, per germline. The CDR3 bases are TGCGCCAGCCAACAGGGGAGAGAGACCCAGTACTTC. It is translated as CASQQGRETQYF. Complete variable domain (other parts from reference TRBV5-1 and TRBJ2-5): KAGVTQTPRYLIKTRGQQVTLSCSPISGHRSVSWYQQTPGQGLQFLFEYFSETQRNKGNFPGRFSGRQFSNSRSEMNVSTLELGDSALYLCASQQGRETQYFGPGTRLLVL.

J is TRBJ2-1 and V is TRBV5-4, with 7 bases identical to TRBD2. CDR1 is SGHNT, CDR2 YYREEE, per germline (reference sequence). The CDR3 runs to 15 residues. Losses at the gene ends were 4 bases for V and 8 bases for J; bases not matched to a gene: 12. The CDR3 bases are TGTGCCAGCAGCCCTATTATAGCGGGTGGGGATGAGCAGTTCTTC. Amino acid sequence: CASSPIIAGGDEQFF.

In this sample, this clonotype turned up many times. The chain combines TRBV29-1 with TRBJ2-7; unclear D gene. V lost 4 bases to trimming and J lost 3 bases, with 7 bases between them. The germline CDR1 and CDR2 sequences are SQVTM and ANQGSEA. The CDR3 length is 11 residues. CDR3 sequence: CSVGELYEQYF. The CDR3 nucleotides are TGCAGCGTTGGCGAACTCTACGAGCAGTACTTC.

The chain's CDR3 is CASRVTESTDTQYF. The CDR3 region has the DNA TGTGCCAGCAGGGTGACAGAATCCACAGATACGCAGTATTTT. The chain recombines TRBV5-6 with TRBJ2-3, with D perhaps TRBD1 (5 bases). Trimming cost V 5 bases and J 2 bases, with 12 bases left between them. CDR1 is SGHDT, CDR2 YYEEEE, per germline. The CDR3 consists of 14 residues.

V gene TRBV6-1 combines with J gene TRBJ2-3; D might be TRBD1 (6 bases). Germline CDR1 and CDR2: MNHNS and SASEGT. Trimming removed 6 bases from V and 2 bases from J, with 15 bases in between. The CDR3 spans 15 residues. The chain's CDR3 is CASSRLDRYTDTQYF. In DNA form, the CDR3 reads TGTGCCAGCAGCCGCCTGGACAGATACACAGATACGCAGTATTTT.

CDR3: CASSLSGGRTDTQYF. The CDR3 DNA reads TGTGCCAGCAGCCTCAGCGGGGGAAGGACAGATACGCAGTATTTT. V and J are TRBV7-9 and TRBJ2-3, with 8 bases that match TRBD2. The junction had 7 bases not matched to a gene; V was cut back by 5 bases and J by 3 bases. This CDR3 comprises 15 residues. Germline-derived CDR1 and CDR2 are SEHNR and FQNEAQ (reference sequence).

This clonotype was seen repeatedly, ten times or more. The V call is TRBV3-1, the J call TRBJ2-7; D uncertain. This CDR3 comprises 15 residues. Germline V gene sequence: CDR1 LGHDT, CDR2 YNNKEL (reference sequence). V lost 0 bases and J 4 bases, leaving 13 bases between the germline ends. The CDR3 here is CASSQDLSGAYEQYF. The CDR3 nucleotides read TGTGCCAGCAGCCAAGATCTCTCGGGTGCGTACGAGCAGTACTTC.

V is TRBV10-3 and J is TRBJ1-1; possible D gene TRBD1, 6 bases. The germline V and J ends were trimmed by 6 bases and 5 bases, with 16 bases remaining between them. Germline values: CDR1 ENHRY, CDR2 SYGVKD. The CDR3 is made up of 14 amino acids. The CDR3 here is CAIREGLGGTEAFF. The CDR3 coding sequence is TGTGCCATCAGGGAGGGGTTAGGGGGAACTGAAGCTTTCTTT.

The table lists this clonotype with a count of one. The V gene is TRBV4-1, the J gene TRBJ1-1; D might be TRBD1 (6 bases). V lost 4 bases and J lost 4, with 19 bases in between. In germline, CDR1 is MGHRA, CDR2 YSYEKL. CDR3 length equals 16 residues. This CDR3 is CASSLRTGAFGTEAFF. In nucleotides, the CDR3 is TGCGCCAGCAGCCTTAGGACGGGGGCTTTCGGCACTGAAGCTTTCTTT.

The sample holds many counts of this clonotype. V and J are TRBV7-9 and TRBJ2-1; D uncertain. The CDR3 consists of 12 residues. Germline values: CDR1 SEHNR, CDR2 FQNEAQ (reference sequence). Trimming pared 5 bases from V and 7 bases from J, leaving 9 bases between. The CDR3 DNA reads TGTGCCAGCAGCCACAGTGTAAATGAGCAGTTCTTC. Amino acids: CASSHSVNEQFF.

This clonotype was counted between two and nine times. The chain combines TRBV5-1 with TRBJ1-1; a possible D gene is TRBD1 (6 bases). In germline, CDR1 is SGHRS, CDR2 YFSETQ. This CDR3 is built from 14 residues. V shed 0 bases and J shed 4 bases, with 10 bases lying between them. The CDR3 nucleotides read TGCGCCAGCAGCTTGGGGGGGCTGGGCACTGAAGCTTTCTTT. Translating gives CASSLGGLGTEAFF. Complete variable domain (other parts from reference TRBV5-1 and TRBJ1-1): KAGVTQTPRYLIKTRGQQVTLSCSPISGHRSVSWYQQTPGQGLQFLFEYFSETQRNKGNFPGRFSGRQFSNSRSEMNVSTLELGDSALYLCASSLGGLGTEAFFGQGTRLTVV.

The chain combines TRBV20-1 with TRBJ1-1, with a possible D match to TRBD1 (5 bases). The germline V and J ends were trimmed by 5 bases and 2 bases, with 9 bases remaining between them. CDR3 length: 12 residues. Germline CDR1 DFQATT, CDR2 SNEGSKA (reference sequence). The CDR3 reads CSAGTVNTEAFF. CDR3 DNA: TGCAGTGCTGGGACGGTCAACACTGAAGCTTTCTTT.

The rearrangement joins TRBV12-3 or TRBV12-4 to TRBJ1-6; D remains unclear. This CDR3 has 16 amino acids. V was pared by 6 bases and J by 0 bases, with 12 bases between. This chain's CDR3 is CASSLGDSSYNSPLHF. The CDR3 DNA reads as TGTGCCAGCAGCTTGGGCGATAGCTCCTATAATTCACCCCTCCACTTT.

In regard to this clonotype: A read error may account for a junction end that differs from germline. The CDR3 protein is CASSPRTGQVLIF. CDR3 bases: TGTGCCAGTAGTCCTCGGACAGGGCAGGTATTAATCTTT. The chain joins TRBV19 to TRBJ1-1, with 8 bases fitting TRBD1. The CDR3 has 13 residues. The germline gives CDR1 LNHDA, CDR2 SQIVND (reference sequence). The whole variable domain, remainder taken from reference TRBV19 and TRBJ1-1, is DGGITQSPKYLFRKEGQNVTLSCEQNLNHDAMYWYRQDPGQGLRLIYYSQIVNDFQKGDIAEGYSVSREKKESFPLTVTSAQKNPTAFYLCASSPRTGQVLIFGQGTRLTVV.

The gene calls are TRBV20-1 and TRBJ1-2, with D possibly being TRBD1 (5 bases). V shed 1 base and J shed 7 bases, with 10 bases lying between them. The CDR3 totals 12 residues. The germline CDR1 and CDR2 sequences are DFQATT and SNEGSKA (reference sequence). CDR3 residues: CSARAGEGGYTF. CDR3 coding DNA: TGCAGTGCTAGAGCGGGGGAGGGTGGCTACACCTTC.

This clonotype has just a few counts. The chain uses TRBV12-3 or TRBV12-4 and TRBJ2-7, with D unclear. V was trimmed by 5 bases and J by 1 base, leaving 3 bases between them. The CDR3 sequence is 11 residues long. This CDR3 is CASSKSYEQYF. Here the CDR3 DNA reads TGTGCCAGCAGTAAGTCCTACGAGCAGTACTTC.

The chain uses TRBV2 and TRBJ1-2; D is possibly TRBD1 (5 bases). The CDR3 consists of 14 residues. The ends were cut back, 0 bases at V and 4 bases at J, with 9 bases in the middle. CDR1 is SNHLY, CDR2 FYNNEI, per germline. The CDR3 here is CASSEAQGPYGYTF. The CDR3, as DNA: TGTGCCAGCAGTGAAGCGCAGGGTCCCTATGGCTACACCTTC.

The V call is TRBV7-6, the J call TRBJ2-7; TRBD2 agrees at 7 bases. Germline V lookup: CDR1 SGHVS, CDR2 FNYEAQ. V shed 4 bases, J shed 6 bases, and the junction held 15 bases outside the gene matches. CDR3 length: 16 amino acids. CDR3 coding DNA: TGTGCCAGCAGCTCTAGCCGGGGAGGGGACGTTCGCGAGCAGTACTTC. Its protein product is CASSSSRGGDVREQYF.

Regarding this clonotype: A junction boundary mismatches the germline segment, possibly from a read error. The V call is TRBV7-2, the J call TRBJ1-6, with 10 bases aligning to TRBD1. CDR1 and CDR2 from the germline V gene are SGHTA and FQGNSA. The CDR3 loop spans 15 amino acids. CDR3 nucleotides: TGTGCCAGCAGCAGACAGGGGGCCGGGATTTCACCCCTCCGCTTT. Its protein is CASSRQGAGISPLRF.

This clonotype has a count of ten or more. The chain uses TRBV19 and TRBJ1-1; no definite D call. Germline V gene lookup returns CDR1 LNHDA and CDR2 SQIVND (reference sequence). The CDR3 is 14 amino acids. V shed 6 bases and J shed 8 bases, with 19 bases lying between them. The CDR3 loop reads CASRDRLRPREAFF. CDR3 in DNA: TGTGCCAGTAGAGATCGACTCAGGCCTAGGGAAGCTTTCTTT.

This chain's CDR3 is CATGTAKEAFF. The CDR3 nucleotides read TGTGCCACCGGGACGGCTAAAGAAGCTTTCTTT. The gene calls are TRBV7-9 and TRBJ1-1; the D gene is possibly TRBD1 (5 bases). With 10 bases removed from V and 8 bases from J, the gap between germline ends came to 14 bases. From germline, CDR1 is SEHNR and CDR2 FQNEAQ (reference sequence). The CDR3 loop spans 11 amino acids.

The chain has TRBV7-2 and TRBJ1-2; unclear D gene. Germline V gives CDR1 SGHTA, CDR2 FQGNSA. V dropped 1 base and J dropped 7 bases, with 7 bases sitting between them. This CDR3 spans 12 amino acids. The CDR3 DNA reads TGTGCCAGCAGCTTAGATGAAGGTGGCTACACCTTC. As protein: CASSLDEGGYTF.